This T cell receptor beta chain was captured in a study of cytomegalovirus exposure and HLA in healthy donors. Study information: Approximately 180 million T cells yielded 117 million unique TCR beta sequences, as an earlier analysis found.

Comments on this clone: At one end the junction does not follow the germline gene, possibly because of a read error.

PCR amplification relied on 60 Vbeta primers (plus 13 Jbeta primers). Assay used: immunoSEQ multiplex PCR; TCRdb lists only in-frame clones, some missing. The data show 95,000 to 150,000 clones, with about 80% seen just once and roughly 3.5% held by the top ten. The V gene's germline CDR1 is SSHAT and CDR2 FNYEAQ (reference sequence). The CDR3 runs to 16 residues. The chain joins TRBV7-7 to TRBJ2-2; TRBD2 might be the D (6 bases). The TCR was taken from a woman aged 40 to 50 in good health and CMV-seropositive. The sample comprised PBMCs. The CDR3 spells CASSSILATNTGELFF. In DNA, the CDR3 is TGTGCTAGCAGCTCGATTCTAGCGACGAACACCGGGGAGCTGTTTTTT.